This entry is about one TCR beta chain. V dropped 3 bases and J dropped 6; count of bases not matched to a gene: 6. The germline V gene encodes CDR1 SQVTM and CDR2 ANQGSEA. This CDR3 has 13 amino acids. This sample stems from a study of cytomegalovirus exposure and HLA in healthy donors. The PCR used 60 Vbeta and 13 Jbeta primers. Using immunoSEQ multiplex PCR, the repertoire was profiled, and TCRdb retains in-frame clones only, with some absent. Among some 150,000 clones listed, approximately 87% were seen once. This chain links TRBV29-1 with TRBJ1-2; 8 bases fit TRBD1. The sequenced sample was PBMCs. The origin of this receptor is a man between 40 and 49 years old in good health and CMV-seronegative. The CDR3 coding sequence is TGCAGCGTTGAGGTCGGACAGGGACATGGCTACACCTTC. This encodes CSVEVGQGHGYTF.